The clone carrying this T cell receptor beta chain was found a few times. TCRdb independently ran MiXCR on the 5' RACE reads; one entry per CDR3 protein. The data hold approximately 300,000 distinct CDR3 sequences, with approximately 15% observed a single time. The data are from a study of T-cell memory formation after mild COVID-19. Germline V gives CDR1 LGHNA, CDR2 YSLEER. This CDR3 comprises 15 residues. V lost 2 bases and J lost 5, with 15 bases in between. The sequence derives from a man aged 18 to 35 who had mild COVID-19 (a few samples of this study predate the infection). Cell type and time point are not known. The chain has TRBV4-3 and TRBJ1-1; D ambiguous. The sequencing sample was made of PBMCs or a T cell subset sorted from them (not recorded which). The CDR3 loop reads CASSQRLEGGTEAFF. The CDR3, as DNA: TGCGCCAGCAGCCAAAGGTTGGAGGGCGGGACTGAAGCTTTCTTT.